This T cell receptor (beta chain) was obtained from a study of shared clonotypes between healthy human individuals. Study-wide background: Per donor, three plates held CD4 naive cells, three held CD4 memory, two held CD8 naive and one held CD8 memory. Whole-study results and caveats: Despite large depth, rarefaction showed incomplete sorted-subset sequencing.

Sequenced by immunoSEQ multiplex PCR; TCRdb stores in-frame clones only, minus some. The sample contains some 2,400,000 clones, 95% of which appear only once. CD4+ cell separation produced CD45RA+ naive and CD45RA-negative memory subsets. As for this clone: Its antigen is still unknown.

The sequenced material came from naive CD4+ T cells sorted from blood. Subset denoted: CD45RA+ positively selected. The sequence was obtained from a man between 18 and 35 years old in good health.

This CDR3 is CASSISQGWTEAFF. The CDR3 DNA reads TGTGCCAGTAGTATAAGCCAGGGCTGGACTGAAGCTTTCTTT. The chain has TRBV19 and TRBJ1-1; the D gene is possibly TRBD1 (5 bases). V gave up 2 bases and J gave up 5 bases, with 12 bases separating them. This CDR3 region has 14 residues. Germline CDR1 and CDR2: LNHDA and SQIVND (reference sequence).